A selection of T cell receptor beta chains follows, all from one sample in a study of cytomegalovirus exposure and HLA in healthy donors. Measured with immunoSEQ multiplex PCR; TCRdb has only the in-frame clones, and not every one. The sample has 65,000 to 95,000 clones, around 77% seen once. The material sequenced was PBMCs. The receptors derive from a man aged 50-60 years in good health and CMV-seronegative. The CDR3 runs from the conserved cysteine through the conserved F or W. The D gene is left open where the match is weak. Where a row states a size, it is once, few, many or the class of an expanded clone; other rows omit it.

v_call	d_call	j_call	cdr3_length	clone_size	cdr3_nt	cdr3_aa
TRBV5-1	TRBD1	TRBJ2-7	16	.	TGCGCCAGCAGCTTGGCCGCCACAGGGGACCTCGTCGAGCAGTACTTC	CASSLAATGDLVEQYF
TRBV10-3	.	TRBJ1-1	13	.	TGTGCCATCAGCACCCAGGGGAACACTGAAGCTTTCTTT	CAISTQGNTEAFF
TRBV19	.	TRBJ1-1	15	.	TGTGCCAGTACCATGACCCGCAGGGGCATAACTGAAGCTTTCTTT	CASTMTRRGITEAFF
TRBV5-1	TRBD1	TRBJ1-1	15	.	TGCGCCAGCAGCGCAGGGACAGGCTTAAACACTGAAGCTTTCTTT	CASSAGTGLNTEAFF
TRBV19	TRBD1	TRBJ2-1	14	.	TGTGCCAGTAGTAGGGCGACAGGGGGAAATGAGCAGTTCTTC	CASSRATGGNEQFF
TRBV5-4	.	TRBJ2-2	16	.	TGTGCCAGCAGCCCAGGGGGGCGGCGGAACACCGGGGAGCTGTTTTTT	CASSPGGRRNTGELFF
TRBV6-6	.	TRBJ2-1	13	.	TGTGCCAGCGGTCAGGGGAGATACAATGAGCAGTTCTTC	CASGQGRYNEQFF
TRBV5-1	TRBD2	TRBJ2-1	13	.	TGCGCCAGCAGCGCGGGACTAGGCAATGAGCAGTTCTTC	CASSAGLGNEQFF
TRBV4-1	.	TRBJ2-7	14	few	TGCGCCAGCAGCCGCGGCTTTAGTGGCTACGAGCAGTACTTC	CASSRGFSGYEQYF
TRBV7-3	.	TRBJ1-1	13	.	TGTGCCAGCAGCTTCGACAGTACCACTGAAGCTTTCTTT	CASSFDSTTEAFF
TRBV2	TRBD1	TRBJ2-3	15	.	TGTGCCAGCAGTGAAGGGGACAGGGGTTTCGATACGCAGTATTTT	CASSEGDRGFDTQYF
TRBV29-1	TRBD1	TRBJ1-1	12	once	TGCAGCGTTGACACAGGGGTCACTGAAGCTTTCTTT	CSVDTGVTEAFF
TRBV11-3	TRBD1	TRBJ2-5	16	.	TGTGCCAGCAGCCGCTGGGACAGCGACCGAAAAGAGACCCAGTACTTC	CASSRWDSDRKETQYF
TRBV7-9	TRBD1	TRBJ1-3	16	.	TGTGCCAGCAGCTTAGTACAGGGGGCCTCTGGAAACACCATATATTTT	CASSLVQGASGNTIYF
TRBV7-3	TRBD2	TRBJ2-3	12	.	TGTTCCAGCAGCTCCTTGGGGGGGACGCAGTATTTT	CSSSSLGGTQYF
TRBV4-3	.	TRBJ1-2	15	.	TGCGCCAGCAGCCTGAGTCAGGGTGCCAAGTATGGCTACACCTTC	CASSLSQGAKYGYTF
TRBV7-3	.	TRBJ1-6	14	.	TGTGCCAGCAGCCCAGGGCTGGAGAATTCACCCCTCCACTTT	CASSPGLENSPLHF
TRBV6-5	TRBD2	TRBJ2-1	16	.	TGTGCCAGCAGTTACACTTCCGGGACTAGCCACAATGAGCAGTTCTTC	CASSYTSGTSHNEQFF
TRBV10-2	.	TRBJ2-5	9	.	TGCGCCTCCGGGGAGACCCAGTACTTC	CASGETQYF
TRBV2	.	TRBJ2-3	13	once	TGTGCCAGCAGCCTGGACTCTGCGGATACGCAGTATTTT	CASSLDSADTQYF
TRBV11-3	.	TRBJ1-5	14	.	TGTGCCAGCAGCCTCGGACAGAGCAATCAGCCCCAGCATTTT	CASSLGQSNQPQHF
TRBV10-3	TRBD1	TRBJ2-7	14	.	TGTGCCATCAGAGGGGACAGGGCTCCATACGAGCAGTACTTC	CAIRGDRAPYEQYF
TRBV10-1	.	TRBJ2-3	14	few	TGCGCCAGCAGTGATTCTAGGAACGCAGATACGCAGTATTTT	CASSDSRNADTQYF
TRBV7-9	.	TRBJ1-6	14	few	TGTGCCAGCACCAAACAGGAGCCCCTTTCACCCCTCCACTTT	CASTKQEPLSPLHF
TRBV7-9	TRBD1	TRBJ1-3	15	.	TGTGCCAGCAGCTGGACAGGGGGCTCTGGAAACACCATATATTTT	CASSWTGGSGNTIYF
TRBV14	TRBD1	TRBJ2-5	14	.	TGTGCCAGCAGCCGCGGACAGGGGACAGAGACCCAGTACTTC	CASSRGQGTETQYF
TRBV6-4	TRBD1	TRBJ2-2	16	.	TGTGCCAGCAGTGACAAAGGGACAGGGTCCACCGGGGAGCTGTTTTTT	CASSDKGTGSTGELFF
TRBV4-1	TRBD1	TRBJ2-7	15	.	TGCGCCAGCAGCCAAGATCTTTCCAGGGGGCGGGAGCAGTACTTC	CASSQDLSRGREQYF
TRBV5-6	.	TRBJ1-4	14	few	TGTGCCAGCAGACAATGGTGGGGAGAGGAAAAACTGTTTTTT	CASRQWWGEEKLFF
TRBV6-5	TRBD2	TRBJ2-3	15	.	TGTGCCAGCAGCCTTAAGCGGGGGACCACAGATACGCAGTATTTT	CASSLKRGTTDTQYF
TRBV19	.	TRBJ1-5	15	.	TGTGCCAGTAGTACGACAGGCGTGGGGTCACGGCCCCAGCATTTT	CASSTTGVGSRPQHF
TRBV18	.	TRBJ1-4	15	.	TGTGCCAGCCCCTTGGAGACTACAACTAATGAAAAACTGTTTTTT	CASPLETTTNEKLFF
TRBV6-4	TRBD1	TRBJ1-6	16	.	TGTGCCAGCAGTGAAACACCGGGACAGGGGGATTCACCCCTCCACTTT	CASSETPGQGDSPLHF
TRBV7-9	TRBD1	TRBJ2-1	15	.	TGTGCCAGCAGCCAGACCCTGGGACAGCAACGTGAGCAGTTCTTC	CASSQTLGQQREQFF
TRBV19	.	TRBJ1-6	14	.	TGTGCCAGTAGTATTAGAGAGCGACGGGGGTCGTTCCACTTT	CASSIRERRGSFHF
TRBV7-9	.	TRBJ1-4	14	.	TGTGCCAGCAGCGAGGGGGCAACTAATGAAAAACTGTTTTTT	CASSEGATNEKLFF
TRBV15	.	TRBJ1-1	13	.	TGTGCCACCAGCACAACAGCGAACACTGAAGCTTTCTTT	CATSTTANTEAFF
TRBV28	.	TRBJ2-3	15	.	TGTGCCAGCATAGAAGGGGGGGATCGGACAGATACGCAGTATTTT	CASIEGGDRTDTQYF
TRBV7-6	TRBD1	TRBJ1-1	14	once	TGTGCCAGCAGCTACCGACAGGGGTTCACTGAAGCTTTCTTT	CASSYRQGFTEAFF
TRBV7-7	.	TRBJ2-5	14	.	TGTGCTAGCAGCTTACTGGGCAAACAAGAGACCCAGTACTTC	CASSLLGKQETQYF
TRBV9	.	TRBJ2-7	17	.	TGTGCCAGCAGCGTAGTGGCAGGGGGGCTAATCTCCTACGAGCAGTACTTC	CASSVVAGGLISYEQYF
TRBV18	.	TRBJ2-5	14	.	TGTGCCAGCTCACCCCGGGACACTCAAGAGACCCAGTACTTC	CASSPRDTQETQYF
TRBV2	.	TRBJ1-4	13	.	TGTGCCAGCAGTGACCCAGGGCATGAAAAACTGTTTTTT	CASSDPGHEKLFF
TRBV9	TRBD2	TRBJ2-3	14	.	TGTGCCAGCAGCCCCCGGCTAGCGGTAGATACGCAGTATTTT	CASSPRLAVDTQYF
TRBV7-9	.	TRBJ1-4	15	.	TGTTCCAGCAGCTTCCACAGGGACGGTAGCGAAAAACTGTTTTTT	CSSSFHRDGSEKLFF
TRBV2	.	TRBJ1-4	14	.	TGTGCCAGCAGTGAACTTACTATGATGGAAAAACTGTTTTTT	CASSELTMMEKLFF
TRBV2	TRBD2	TRBJ2-3	16	.	TGTGCCAGCAGTGAAGGACTAGCGGGGCCCACAGATACGCAGTATTTT	CASSEGLAGPTDTQYF
TRBV5-4	TRBD2	TRBJ2-1	13	.	TGTGCCAGCAGCCCGGGGACTAGGGGTGAGCAGTTCTTC	CASSPGTRGEQFF
TRBV6-5	.	TRBJ2-6	14	once	TGTGCCAGCAGACCAGACTCTGGGGCCAACGTCCTGACTTTC	CASRPDSGANVLTF
TRBV19	.	TRBJ1-1	15	.	TGTGCCAGTAGTATAGGCCCCCCAGGGAACACTGAAGCTTTCTTT	CASSIGPPGNTEAFF
TRBV11-2	TRBD1	TRBJ2-5	15	.	TGTGCCAGTACACAGGGGACCACTTACCAAGAGACCCAGTACTTC	CASTQGTTYQETQYF
TRBV7-6	TRBD2	TRBJ2-1	19	.	TGTGCCAGCAGCCGAAGTAGCGGGGGGTTCCTTGGCTCCTACAATGAGCAGTTCTTC	CASSRSSGGFLGSYNEQFF